This T cell receptor (beta chain) was retrieved from a study of T cell repertoires in cytomegalovirus infection (dated by TCRdb to the late 2010s). Turning to the overall study: The peptide stimulations were aimed at well-studied HLA-B-restricted epitopes as well as recently identified HLA-C-restricted CMV epitopes, whose presentation resists viral immunomodulation. Because public TCR beta signatures pointed to carriage of CMV infection together with the matching HLA type, the HLA type of each donor mattered for the analysis. Broader findings and caveats from the paper: Cumulative frequency of public TCR beta family members discriminated carriers of CMV infection plus the relevant HLA type in this cohort and an independent 352-donor cohort. The ex vivo response was dominated by HLA-C-restricted CMV-specific TCR beta clonotypes, which also provided the single most frequent clonotype in two of eight donors.

The meaning of the sample's treatment or condition label: in vitro stimulation with specific CMV peptide epitopes to enrich CMV-specific T cells. The instrument was an Illumina HiSeq 1500. The public sequencing data were trimmed at Q25 with fastp and processed into clonotypes with MiXCR by TCRdb, which kept only in-frame beta chains. Each record represents a unique CDR3 protein, reported with the most common genes and DNA among its rows. The sample has about 58,000 distinct CDR3 sequences on record, around a fifth of them singletons. The ten largest account for more than 55% of the sample. V and J are truncated by 4 bases and 6 bases respectively, leaving an intervening sequence of 13 bases. The germline V gene specifies SGHTA as CDR1 and FQGTGA as CDR2. From cysteine to phenylalanine, the CDR3 is 14 amino acids long. Only the CDR3 DNA stays, 42 bases, in frame from base 1. This clonotype has more than one count but fewer than ten. Its antigen is unknown. One base away there is no much larger clone; base qualities are not given.

The V and J segments used are TRBV7-3 and TRBJ2-1, with a tentative D gene TRBD2 over 6 matching bases. This clonotype was obtained from a human donor in good health (CMV status not recorded). Some clones in this sample may be carry-over from other donors' samples. The input for sequencing was CD8+ T cells from cultured PBMCs, taken from culture after CMV antigen stimulation. The DNA is TGTGCCAGCAGCTCCGACGGGAGTTTCAATGAGCAGTTCTTC. The encoded protein is CASSSDGSFNEQFF.